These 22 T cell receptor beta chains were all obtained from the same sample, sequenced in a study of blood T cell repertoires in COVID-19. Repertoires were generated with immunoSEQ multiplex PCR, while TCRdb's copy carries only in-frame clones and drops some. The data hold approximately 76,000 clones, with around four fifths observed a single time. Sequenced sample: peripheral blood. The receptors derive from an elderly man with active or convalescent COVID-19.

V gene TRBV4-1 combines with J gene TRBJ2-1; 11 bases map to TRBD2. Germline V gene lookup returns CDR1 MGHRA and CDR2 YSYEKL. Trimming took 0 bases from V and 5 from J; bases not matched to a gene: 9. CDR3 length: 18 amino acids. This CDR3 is CASSQDPLAGGVDNEQFF. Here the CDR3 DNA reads TGCGCCAGCAGCCAAGATCCCCTAGCGGGAGGAGTGGACAATGAGCAGTTCTTC.

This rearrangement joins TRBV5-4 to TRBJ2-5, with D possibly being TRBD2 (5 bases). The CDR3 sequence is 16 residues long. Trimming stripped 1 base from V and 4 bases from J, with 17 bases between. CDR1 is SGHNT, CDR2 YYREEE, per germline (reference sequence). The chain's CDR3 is CASSLSRSGVGETQYF. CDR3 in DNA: TGTGCCAGCAGCTTGAGTCGCAGCGGAGTTGGAGAGACCCAGTACTTC.

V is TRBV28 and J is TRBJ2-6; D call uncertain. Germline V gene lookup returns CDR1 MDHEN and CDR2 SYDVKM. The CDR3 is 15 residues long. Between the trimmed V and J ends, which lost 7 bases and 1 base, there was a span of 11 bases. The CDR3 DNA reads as TGTGCCAGCACCAATGGCGGTTCTGGGGCCAACGTCCTGACTTTC. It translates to CASTNGGSGANVLTF.

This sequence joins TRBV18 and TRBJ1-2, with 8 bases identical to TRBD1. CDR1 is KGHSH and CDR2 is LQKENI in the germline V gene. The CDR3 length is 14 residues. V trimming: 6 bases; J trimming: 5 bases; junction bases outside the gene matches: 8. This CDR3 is CASSPGQVSYGYTF. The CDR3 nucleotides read TGTGCCAGCTCCCCGGGACAGGTTTCTTATGGCTACACCTTC. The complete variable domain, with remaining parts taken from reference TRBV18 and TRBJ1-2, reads NAGVMQNPRHLVRRRGQEARLRCSPMKGHSHVYWYRQLPEEGLKFMVYLQKENIIDESGMPKERFSAEFPKEGPSILRIQQVVRGDSAAYFCASSPGQVSYGYTFGSGTRLTVV.

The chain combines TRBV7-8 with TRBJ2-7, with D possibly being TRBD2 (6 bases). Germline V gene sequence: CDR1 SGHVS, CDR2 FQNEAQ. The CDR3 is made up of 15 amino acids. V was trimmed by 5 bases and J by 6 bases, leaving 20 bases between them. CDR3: CASSGGTAEILEQYF. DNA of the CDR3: TGTGCCAGCAGCGGAGGGACTGCGGAAATTCTCGAGCAGTACTTC.

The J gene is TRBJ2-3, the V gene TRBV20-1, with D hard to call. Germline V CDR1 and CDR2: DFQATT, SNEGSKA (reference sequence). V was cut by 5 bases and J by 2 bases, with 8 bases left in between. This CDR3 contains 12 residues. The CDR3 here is CSARGATDTQYF. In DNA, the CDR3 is TGCAGTGCTCGTGGCGCCACAGATACGCAGTATTTT.

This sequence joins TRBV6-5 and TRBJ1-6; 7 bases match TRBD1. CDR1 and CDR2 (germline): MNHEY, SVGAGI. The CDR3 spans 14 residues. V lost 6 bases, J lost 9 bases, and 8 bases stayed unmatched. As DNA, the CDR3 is TGTGCCAGCAGCCCACAGGGGAACGCTTCACCCCTCCACTTT. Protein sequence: CASSPQGNASPLHF.

CDR3 nucleotides: TGTGCCAGCAGTCTTGGGACAGGGGTTTCACCCCTCCACTTT. It is translated as CASSLGTGVSPLHF. The chain combines TRBV6-5 with TRBJ1-6; 10 bases align to TRBD1. The germline V gene encodes CDR1 MNHEY and CDR2 SVGAGI. Trimming cost V 5 bases and J 9 bases; bases outside gene matches: 4. The CDR3 covers 14 residues.

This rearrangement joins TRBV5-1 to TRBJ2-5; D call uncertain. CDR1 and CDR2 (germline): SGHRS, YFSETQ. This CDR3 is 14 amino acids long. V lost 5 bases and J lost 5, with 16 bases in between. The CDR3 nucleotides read TGCGCCAGCAGTGTCAGTGGCCTAGAGGAGACCCAGTACTTC. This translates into CASSVSGLEETQYF.

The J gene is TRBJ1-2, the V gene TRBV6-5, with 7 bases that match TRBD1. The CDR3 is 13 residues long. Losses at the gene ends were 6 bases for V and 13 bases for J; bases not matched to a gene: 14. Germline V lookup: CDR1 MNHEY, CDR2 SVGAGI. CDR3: CASRPQGEGSGTF. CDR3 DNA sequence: TGTGCCAGCAGGCCCCAGGGGGAAGGGTCGGGCACCTTC.

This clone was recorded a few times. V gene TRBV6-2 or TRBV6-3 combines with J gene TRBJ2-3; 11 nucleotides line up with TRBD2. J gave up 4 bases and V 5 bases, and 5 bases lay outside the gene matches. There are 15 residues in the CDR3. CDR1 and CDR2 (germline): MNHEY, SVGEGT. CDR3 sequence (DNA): TGTGCCAGCAGTAAACTAGCGGGGGCATCAGATACGCAGTATTTT. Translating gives CASSKLAGASDTQYF.

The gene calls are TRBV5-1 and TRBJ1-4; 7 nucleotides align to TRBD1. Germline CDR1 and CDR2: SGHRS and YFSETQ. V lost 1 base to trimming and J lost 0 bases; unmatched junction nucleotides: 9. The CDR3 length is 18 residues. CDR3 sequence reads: CASSLTGVYTPTNEKLFF. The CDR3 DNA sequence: TGCGCCAGCAGCTTGACAGGGGTGTACACTCCAACTAATGAAAAACTGTTTTTT.

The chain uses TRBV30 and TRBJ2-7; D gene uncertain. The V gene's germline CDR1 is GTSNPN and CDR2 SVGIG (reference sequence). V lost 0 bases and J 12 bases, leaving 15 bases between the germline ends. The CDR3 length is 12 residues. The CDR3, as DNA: TGTGCCTGGAGTGTATCCCTGCCTGCGCCGTACTTC. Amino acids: CAWSVSLPAPYF.

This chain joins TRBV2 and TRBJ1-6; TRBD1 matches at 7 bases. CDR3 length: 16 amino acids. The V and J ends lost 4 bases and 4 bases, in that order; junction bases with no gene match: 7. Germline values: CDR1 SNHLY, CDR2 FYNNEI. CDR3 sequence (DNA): TGTGCCAGCAGTGGTGGGACAGTGGGGTATAATTCACCCCTCCACTTT. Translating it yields CASSGGTVGYNSPLHF.

The DNA for the CDR3 is TGCGCCAGCAGTCTCCTACTAGCGGGAAACACCTACAATGAGCAGTTCTTC. It translates to CASSLLLAGNTYNEQFF. V gene TRBV10-2 combines with J gene TRBJ2-1; 10 positions match TRBD2. CDR1 is WSHSY, CDR2 SAAADI, per germline. This CDR3 comprises 17 residues. V shed 5 bases, J shed 2 bases, and the junction held 9 bases outside the gene matches.

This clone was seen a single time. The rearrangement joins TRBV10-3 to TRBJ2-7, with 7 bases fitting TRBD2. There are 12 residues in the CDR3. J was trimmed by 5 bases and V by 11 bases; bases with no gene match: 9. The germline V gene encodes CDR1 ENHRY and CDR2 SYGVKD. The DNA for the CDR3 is TGTGCCGCCGCAACGGGGGGAGACGAGCAGTACTTC. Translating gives CAAATGGDEQYF.

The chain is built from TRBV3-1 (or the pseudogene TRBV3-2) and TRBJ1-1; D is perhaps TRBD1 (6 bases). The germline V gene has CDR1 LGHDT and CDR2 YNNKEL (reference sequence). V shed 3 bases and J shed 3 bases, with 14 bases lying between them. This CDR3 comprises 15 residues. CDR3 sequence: CASSQETGPYTEAFF. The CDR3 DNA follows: TGTGCCAGCAGCCAGGAAACAGGGCCTTACACTGAAGCTTTCTTT.

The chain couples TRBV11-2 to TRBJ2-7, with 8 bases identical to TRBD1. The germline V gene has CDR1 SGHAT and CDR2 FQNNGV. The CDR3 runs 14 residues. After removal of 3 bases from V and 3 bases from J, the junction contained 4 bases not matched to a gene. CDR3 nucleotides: TGTGCCAGCAGCTTCGGACAGGGTTACTACGAGCAGTACTTC. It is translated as CASSFGQGYYEQYF.

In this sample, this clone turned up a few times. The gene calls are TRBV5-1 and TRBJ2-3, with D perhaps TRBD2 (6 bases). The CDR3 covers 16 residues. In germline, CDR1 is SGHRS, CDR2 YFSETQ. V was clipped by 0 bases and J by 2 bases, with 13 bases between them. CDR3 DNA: TGCGCCAGCAGCTTGGACGGGACTCCGTTCACAGATACGCAGTATTTT. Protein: CASSLDGTPFTDTQYF.

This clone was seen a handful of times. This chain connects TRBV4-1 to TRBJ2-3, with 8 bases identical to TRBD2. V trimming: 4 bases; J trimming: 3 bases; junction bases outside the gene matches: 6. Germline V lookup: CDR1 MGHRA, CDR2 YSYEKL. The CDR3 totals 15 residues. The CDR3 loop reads CASSPGGGRTDTQYF. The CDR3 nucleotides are TGCGCCAGCAGCCCCGGGGGGGGAAGGACAGATACGCAGTATTTT.

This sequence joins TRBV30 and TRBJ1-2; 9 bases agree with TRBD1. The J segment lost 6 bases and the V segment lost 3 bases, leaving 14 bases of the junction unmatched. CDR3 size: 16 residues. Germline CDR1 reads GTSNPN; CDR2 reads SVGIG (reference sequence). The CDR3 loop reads CAWSDPPTGGGDGYTF. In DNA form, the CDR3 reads TGTGCCTGGAGCGACCCCCCCACAGGGGGCGGGGATGGCTACACCTTC.

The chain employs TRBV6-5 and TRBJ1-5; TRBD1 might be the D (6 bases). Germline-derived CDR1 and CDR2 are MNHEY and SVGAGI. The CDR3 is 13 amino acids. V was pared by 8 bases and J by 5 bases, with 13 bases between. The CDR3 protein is CASARTADQPQHF. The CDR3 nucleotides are TGTGCCAGCGCCCGGACAGCTGATCAGCCCCAGCATTTT.